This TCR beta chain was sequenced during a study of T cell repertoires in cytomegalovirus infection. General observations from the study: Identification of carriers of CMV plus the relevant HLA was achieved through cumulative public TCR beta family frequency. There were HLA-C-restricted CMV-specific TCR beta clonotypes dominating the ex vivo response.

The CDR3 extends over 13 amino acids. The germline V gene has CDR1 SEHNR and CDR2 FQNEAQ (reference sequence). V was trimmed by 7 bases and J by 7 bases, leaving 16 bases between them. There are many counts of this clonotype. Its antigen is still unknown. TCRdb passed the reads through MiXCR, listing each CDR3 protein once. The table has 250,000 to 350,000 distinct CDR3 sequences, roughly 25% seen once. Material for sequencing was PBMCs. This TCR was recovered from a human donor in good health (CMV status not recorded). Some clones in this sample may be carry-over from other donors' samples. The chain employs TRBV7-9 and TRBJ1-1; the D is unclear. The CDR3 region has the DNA TGTGCCAGCACCCTTGGTCTCAGAGGTGAAGCTTTCTTT. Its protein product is CASTLGLRGEAFF.